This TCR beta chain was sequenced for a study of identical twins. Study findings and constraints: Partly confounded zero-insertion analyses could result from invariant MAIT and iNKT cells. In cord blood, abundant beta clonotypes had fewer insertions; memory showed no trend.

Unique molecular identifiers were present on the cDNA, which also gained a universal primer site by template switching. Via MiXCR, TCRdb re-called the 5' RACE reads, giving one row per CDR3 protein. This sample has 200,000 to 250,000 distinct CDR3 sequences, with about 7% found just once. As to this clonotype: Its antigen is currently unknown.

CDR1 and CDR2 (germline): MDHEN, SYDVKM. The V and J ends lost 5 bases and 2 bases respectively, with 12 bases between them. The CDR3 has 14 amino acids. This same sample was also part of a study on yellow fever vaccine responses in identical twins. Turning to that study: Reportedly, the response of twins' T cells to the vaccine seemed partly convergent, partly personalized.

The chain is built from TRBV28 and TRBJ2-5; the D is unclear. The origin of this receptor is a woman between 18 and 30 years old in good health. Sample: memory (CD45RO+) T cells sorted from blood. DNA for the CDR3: TGTGCCAGCAGTCCCACAGCCTTACAAGAGACCCAGTACTTC. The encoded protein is CASSPTALQETQYF.